This TCR beta chain was sequenced in a study of shared clonotypes between healthy human individuals. Findings of the study overall: Specimens sampled were limited to blood, with tissue repertoires likely differing.

This CDR3 is built from 14 residues. Germline assignment: CDR1 LGHNA and CDR2 YSLEER. Trimming pared 0 bases from V and 9 bases from J, leaving 15 bases between. Comment on this clone: The antigen is not known.

Healthy and HIV-negative, the adult donors had no recent acute infections or vaccinations. Partitioning of CD4+ cells yielded a CD45RA+ naive subset and a CD45RA-negative memory subset. Source study methods: ImmunoSEQ junction-only sequences lacked quality scores, so their filtering differed. This table comes from immunoSEQ multiplex PCR, and its TCRdb copy is limited to in-frame clones, with some not included. Clone size and V and J calls were adopted from that table, with D and trimming inferred from the DNA. The sample lists 300,000 to 350,000 clones; about 73% were seen once. The chain uses TRBV4-3 and TRBJ2-7; perhaps TRBD2 as D (5 bases). This receptor was taken from a man aged 30-40 years in good health. Sequencing input: memory CD4+ T cells sorted from blood. As for subset: CD45RA-negative fraction. The CDR3: CASSQDRGLARQYF. The CDR3 bases are TGCGCCAGCAGCCAAGATCGCGGGCTAGCCCGGCAGTACTTC.